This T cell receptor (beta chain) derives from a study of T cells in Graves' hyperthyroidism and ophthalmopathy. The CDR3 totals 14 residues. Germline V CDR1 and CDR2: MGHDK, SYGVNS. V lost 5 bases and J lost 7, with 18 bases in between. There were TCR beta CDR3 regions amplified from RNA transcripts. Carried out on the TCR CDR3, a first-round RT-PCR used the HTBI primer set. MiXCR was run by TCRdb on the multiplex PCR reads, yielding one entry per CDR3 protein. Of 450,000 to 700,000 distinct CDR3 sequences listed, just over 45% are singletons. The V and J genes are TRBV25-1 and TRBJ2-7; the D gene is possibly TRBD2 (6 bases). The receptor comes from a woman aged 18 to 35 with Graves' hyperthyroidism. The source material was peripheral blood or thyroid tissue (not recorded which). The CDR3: CASSLAESFNEQYF. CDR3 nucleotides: TGTGCCAGCAGTTTAGCGGAATCCTTCAATGAGCAGTACTTC.